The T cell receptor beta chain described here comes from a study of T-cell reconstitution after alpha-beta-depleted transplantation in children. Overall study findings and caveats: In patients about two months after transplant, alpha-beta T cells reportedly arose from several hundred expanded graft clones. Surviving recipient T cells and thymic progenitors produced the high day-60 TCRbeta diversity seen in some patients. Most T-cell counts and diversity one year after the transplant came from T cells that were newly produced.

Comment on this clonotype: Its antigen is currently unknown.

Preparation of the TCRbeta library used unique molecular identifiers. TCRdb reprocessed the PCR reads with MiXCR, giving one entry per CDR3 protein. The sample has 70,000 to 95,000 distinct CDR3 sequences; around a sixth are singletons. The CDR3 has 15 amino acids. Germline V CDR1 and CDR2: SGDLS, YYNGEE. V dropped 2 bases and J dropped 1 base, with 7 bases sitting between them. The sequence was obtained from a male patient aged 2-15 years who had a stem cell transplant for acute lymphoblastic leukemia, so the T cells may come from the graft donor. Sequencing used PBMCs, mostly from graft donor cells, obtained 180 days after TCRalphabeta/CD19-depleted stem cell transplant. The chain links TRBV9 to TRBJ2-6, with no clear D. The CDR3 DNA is TGTGCCAGCAGCGTTTTAGGGTCTGGGGCCAACGTCCTGACTTTC. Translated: CASSVLGSGANVLTF.